A single sample gave rise to the 31 T cell receptor beta chains below, sequenced in a study of CD8 T cells in ankylosing spondylitis (dated by TCRdb to the late 2010s). The library came from 5' RACE. Data came from an Illumina HiSeq 2500. In-frame beta chains were kept once TCRdb had trimmed the public reads at Q25 with fastp and called clones with MiXCR. Under each unique CDR3 protein, matching rows form one entry showing the most common genes and DNA. This sample comprises 200,000 to 300,000 distinct CDR3 sequences, roughly 32% of them detected only once. The ten largest make up approximately 4% of the sample. Sequenced material: blood, either unsorted or a sorted T cell fraction (not recorded which). All receptors derive from a male donor with ankylosing spondylitis or in good health (not recorded which).

This clonotype has only a few counts. The chain links TRBV6-5 to TRBJ2-1, with unresolved D. V shed 2 bases and J shed 7 bases, with 12 bases lying between them. CDR3 length equals 14 residues. CDR1 is MNHEY, CDR2 SVGAGI, per germline. This CDR3 is CASSYVAGKNEQFF. CDR3 nucleotide sequence: TGTGCCAGCAGTTACGTTGCTGGGAAGAATGAGCAGTTCTTC.

The rearrangement joins TRBV27 to TRBJ2-7, with D perhaps given as TRBD1 or TRBD2 (5 bases each). The CDR3 length is 14 residues. Germline CDR1 MNHEY, CDR2 SMNVEV (reference sequence). The V gene lost 3 bases and the J gene lost 5 bases, with 14 bases spanning the gap. CDR3 residues: CASSFGAGRDEQYF. The CDR3 DNA sequence: TGTGCCAGCAGTTTCGGGGCAGGCAGGGACGAGCAGTACTTC.

The chain links TRBV27 to TRBJ2-7; 9 nucleotides agree with TRBD1. V lost 5 bases, J lost 3 bases, and 8 bases stayed unmatched. CDR3 length equals 15 residues. Looked up from germline, CDR1 is MNHEY and CDR2 is SMNVEV (reference sequence). As DNA, the CDR3 is TGTGCCAGCAGTGAAAGGGACAGGGACGGCTACGAGCAGTACTTC. Its translation: CASSERDRDGYEQYF.

This clonotype has just a few counts. The chain couples TRBV5-5 to TRBJ2-1; either TRBD1 or TRBD2 may supply D (5 bases each). V was pared by 1 base and J by 5 bases, with 16 bases between. This CDR3 has 16 residues. The germline V gene encodes CDR1 SGHKS and CDR2 YYEKEE (reference sequence). The chain's CDR3 is CASSLTGQGGHNEQFF. The CDR3 region has the DNA TGTGCCAGCAGCTTGACAGGACAAGGAGGCCACAATGAGCAGTTCTTC.

This chain connects TRBV5-1 to TRBJ1-1; D is perhaps TRBD1 (6 bases). Trimming shortened V by 4 bases and J by 2 bases, and 12 bases separated the two germline ends. The CDR3 is 14 amino acids. The germline gives CDR1 SGHRS, CDR2 YFSETQ. The DNA for the CDR3 is TGCGCCAGCAGCGTATCGACAGGAAACACTGAAGCTTTCTTT. Protein: CASSVSTGNTEAFF.

The chain employs TRBV12-3 or TRBV12-4 and TRBJ2-5, with 7 bases aligning to TRBD1. The CDR3 is 14 residues long. V lost 1 base and J lost 4; bases outside the gene matches: 3. CDR3: CASSLGGQLETQYF. CDR3 sequence (DNA): TGTGCCAGCAGTTTAGGGGGACAGTTAGAGACCCAGTACTTC.

A few counts support this clonotype. The chain carries TRBV4-1 and TRBJ1-2, with 7 bases lining up with TRBD1. V was clipped by 6 bases and J by 4 bases; unmatched bases: 8. The CDR3 has 14 residues. Germline values: CDR1 MGHRA, CDR2 YSYEKL. The CDR3 reads CASSLRGVSYGYTF. The CDR3, as DNA: TGCGCCAGCAGTCTCAGGGGGGTTAGCTATGGCTACACCTTC.

This clonotype was seen a handful of times. The DNA of the CDR3 is TGTGCCAGCAGCTCCCGGAAGGACGAAAAACTGTTTTTT. Translation gives CASSSRKDEKLFF. The rearrangement links TRBV7-6 to TRBJ1-4; D is unclear. The germline gives CDR1 SGHVS, CDR2 FNYEAQ. The CDR3 totals 13 residues. V gave up 4 bases and J gave up 8 bases, with 11 bases separating them.

This chain connects TRBV28 to TRBJ2-2; possible D gene TRBD2, 6 bases. The CDR3 is 13 amino acids. CDR1 and CDR2 from the germline V gene are MDHEN and SYDVKM. The V end lost 8 bases, the J end lost 4 bases, and 11 bases lay between the germline ends. The CDR3 region has the DNA TGTGCCAGCTTGGGGCGGGGCACCGGGGAGCTGTTTTTT. This codes for CASLGRGTGELFF.

The chain has TRBV4-1 and TRBJ2-7, with 8 bases matching TRBD1. The CDR3 has 13 amino acids. Trimming cost V 3 bases and J 6 bases; bases outside gene matches: 4. The germline V gene has CDR1 MGHRA and CDR2 YSYEKL. The CDR3 sequence: CASSHRTGSEQYF. In DNA, the CDR3 is TGCGCCAGCAGCCATAGGACAGGGAGCGAGCAGTACTTC.

In this sample, this clonotype turned up a few times. The rearrangement uses TRBV12-3 or TRBV12-4 and TRBJ2-3; perhaps D is TRBD1 or TRBD2 (5 bases each). The V end lost 6 bases, the J end lost 1 base, and 17 bases lay between the germline ends. The CDR3 totals 16 residues. CDR3 region: CASSLLGDGGTDTQYF. The CDR3 DNA sequence: TGTGCCAGCAGCCTATTAGGGGACGGTGGCACAGATACGCAGTATTTT.

The gene calls are TRBV5-6 and TRBJ2-1; a possible D gene is TRBD2 (6 bases). CDR3 size: 15 residues. Looked up from germline, CDR1 is SGHDT and CDR2 is YYEEEE. The ends were cut back, 3 bases at V and 7 bases at J, with 17 bases in the middle. The CDR3 DNA reads TGTGCCAGCAGCTATGGCGGGGACCCTAGGAATGAGCAGTTCTTC. It specifies CASSYGGDPRNEQFF. Full variable domain (missing parts from reference TRBV5-6 and TRBJ2-1): DAGVTQSPTHLIKTRGQQVTLRCSPKSGHDTVSWYQQALGQGPQFIFQYYEEEERQRGNFPDRFSGHQFPNYSSELNVNALLLGDSALYLCASSYGGDPRNEQFFGPGTRLTVL.

The chain employs TRBV12-3 or TRBV12-4 and TRBJ2-7; D possibly corresponds to TRBD1 (6 bases). The CDR3 is 14 residues long. The germline V and J ends were trimmed by 2 bases and 5 bases, with 13 bases remaining between them. CDR3 sequence (DNA): TGTGCCAGCAGTTTAAGGACAGTAGTCCACGAGCAGTACTTC. This gives the protein CASSLRTVVHEQYF.

The chain is built from TRBV6-2 or TRBV6-3 and TRBJ2-2; D possibly matches TRBD1 or TRBD2 (6 bases each). Per the germline V gene, CDR1 is MNHEY and CDR2 is SVGEGT. This CDR3 is built from 14 residues. Trimming took 3 bases from V and 4 from J, leaving 9 bases between them. For the CDR3, the DNA is TGTGCCAGCAGTTATCGGGGGCCCACCGGGGAGCTGTTTTTT. Its protein is CASSYRGPTGELFF.

This clonotype has only a few counts. This chain uses TRBV12-3 or TRBV12-4 with TRBJ2-3, with a possible D match to TRBD2 (5 bases). Trimming pared 6 bases from V and 2 bases from J, leaving 15 bases between. CDR3 length: 15 amino acids. In DNA form, the CDR3 reads TGTGCCAGCAGCTCTAGACTATACTCCACAGATACGCAGTATTTT. Residues: CASSSRLYSTDTQYF.

The CDR3 protein is CASSTGGLAHTDTQYF. DNA of the CDR3: TGTGCCAGCAGCACCGGGGGACTAGCTCACACAGATACGCAGTATTTT. The chain carries TRBV9 and TRBJ2-3; 9 bases line up with TRBD2. The germline gives CDR1 SGDLS, CDR2 YYNGEE. V was clipped by 4 bases and J by 2 bases; unmatched bases: 8. CDR3 size: 16 residues.

There are a few counts of this clonotype. The chain is built from TRBV5-1 and TRBJ2-1; D not resolved. The CDR3 is 15 amino acids. Trimming left V 0 bases short and J 8 bases short, with 15 bases between. The germline CDR1 and CDR2 sequences are SGHRS and YFSETQ. The CDR3 reads CASSLEGRPVDEQFF. The CDR3 bases are TGCGCCAGCAGCTTGGAAGGCAGGCCGGTCGATGAGCAGTTCTTC.

This clonotype was counted ten times or more. The chain employs TRBV20-1 and TRBJ1-5; the D is unclear. CDR3 length: 12 amino acids. V dropped 3 bases and J dropped 0 bases, with 3 bases sitting between them. CDR1 is DFQATT, CDR2 SNEGSKA, per germline (reference sequence). CDR3 in amino acids: CSASPSNQPQHF. DNA of the CDR3: TGCAGTGCTAGCCCTAGCAATCAGCCCCAGCATTTT.

Only a few counts were recorded for this clonotype. V and J are TRBV15 and TRBJ2-7; TRBD1 matches at 8 bases. There are 14 residues in the CDR3. Germline V gene sequence: CDR1 LNHNV, CDR2 YYDKDF (reference sequence). V dropped 6 bases and J dropped 6; count of bases not matched to a gene: 10. The CDR3 loop reads CATRDTGGMGEQYF. The CDR3 nucleotides read TGTGCCACCAGGGATACAGGGGGTATGGGCGAGCAGTACTTC.

This clonotype was counted at least ten times. The chain couples TRBV28 to TRBJ2-7, with D maybe TRBD1 (6 bases). V was cut by 6 bases and J by 3 bases, with 9 bases left in between. Germline-derived CDR1 and CDR2 are MDHEN and SYDVKM. CDR3 length: 12 residues. The DNA for the CDR3 is TGTGCCAGCAGCTTACAGGGCTACGAGCAGTACTTC. The encoded protein is CASSLQGYEQYF.

Only a few counts were recorded for this clonotype. The chain employs TRBV12-3 or TRBV12-4 and TRBJ1-3, with 7 bases aligning to TRBD1. V shed 2 bases and J 3 bases; nucleotides not matched to a gene: 7. This CDR3 comprises 16 residues. CDR3 region: CASSLRGGVLGNTIYF. CDR3 bases: TGTGCCAGCAGTTTACGAGGGGGCGTCCTTGGAAACACCATATATTTT.

This clonotype has only a few counts. The rearrangement links TRBV6-4 to TRBJ2-3; 9 bases agree with TRBD2. Germline CDR1 is MRHNA and CDR2 is SNTAGT. The CDR3 loop spans 16 amino acids. V gave up 1 base and J gave up 2 bases; unmatched junction bases: 4. The CDR3 nucleotides are TGTGCCAGCAGTGACTGGAGCGGGGGGAACACAGATACGCAGTATTTT. Its protein product is CASSDWSGGNTDTQYF.

The rearrangement joins TRBV5-6 to TRBJ2-3, with D perhaps assigned TRBD1 or TRBD2 (5 bases each). The CDR3 consists of 15 residues. Trimming stripped 5 bases from V and 4 bases from J, with 17 bases between. Germline CDR1 and CDR2: SGHDT and YYEEEE. CDR3 amino acids: CASSNRDLLADTQYF. CDR3 nucleotide sequence: TGTGCCAGCAGTAACCGGGACCTACTTGCAGATACGCAGTATTTT.

The V gene is TRBV6-1, the J gene TRBJ2-5; TRBD2 agrees at 12 bases. The CDR3 covers 14 residues. The germline V gene has CDR1 MNHNS and CDR2 SASEGT. Trimming cost V 6 bases and J 4 bases; bases outside gene matches: 3. The CDR3 reads CASSSSGGAETQYF. In DNA, the CDR3 is TGTGCCAGCAGCTCTAGCGGGGGGGCAGAGACCCAGTACTTC.

This clonotype has more than one count but fewer than ten. This chain joins TRBV20-1 and TRBJ2-1; weak D call: TRBD1 (6 bases). Germline assignment: CDR1 DFQATT and CDR2 SNEGSKA (reference sequence). There are 14 residues in the CDR3. The V gene lost 5 bases and the J gene lost 0 bases, with 11 bases spanning the gap. Here the CDR3 DNA reads TGCAGTGCTTACAGGGTAAGCTCCTACAATGAGCAGTTCTTC. Its translation: CSAYRVSSYNEQFF.

The genes are TRBV15 and TRBJ1-4; D might be TRBD1 (6 bases). The CDR3 covers 15 residues. The V gene lost 3 bases and the J gene lost 10 bases, with 18 bases spanning the gap. Germline CDR1 LNHNV, CDR2 YYDKDF (reference sequence). CDR3 region: CATSSGRQAQRKLFF. The CDR3 DNA sequence: TGTGCCACCAGCAGCGGACGACAGGCCCAGCGAAAACTGTTTTTT.

J is TRBJ1-2 and V is TRBV5-5, with no clear D. Trimming took 5 bases from V and 4 from J, leaving 15 bases between them. Germline CDR1 is SGHKS and CDR2 is YYEKEE (reference sequence). CDR3 size: 14 residues. The chain's CDR3 is CASRTTATIYGYTF. In DNA form, the CDR3 reads TGTGCCAGCAGAACTACAGCGACAATCTATGGCTACACCTTC.

V is TRBV5-5 and J is TRBJ1-5; possible D gene TRBD1, 5 bases. CDR1 SGHKS and CDR2 YYEKEE come from the germline V gene (reference sequence). The ends were cut back, 0 bases at V and 4 bases at J, with 11 bases in the middle. This CDR3 is 15 amino acids long. The CDR3 protein is CASSLEGLRNQPQHF. Written as DNA, the CDR3 is TGTGCCAGCAGCTTGGAGGGGCTCCGAAATCAGCCCCAGCATTTT.

The chain combines TRBV6-1 with TRBJ1-4, with 7 positions matching TRBD1. Germline V lookup: CDR1 MNHNS, CDR2 SASEGT. Unmatched junction bases numbered 8, after V lost 6 bases and J lost 1 base. This CDR3 is built from 16 residues. CDR3 sequence (DNA): TGTGCCAGCAGACCAACAGGGGAGGAAACTAATGAAAAACTGTTTTTT. It encodes CASRPTGEETNEKLFF.

V usage is TRBV12-3 or TRBV12-4 and J usage is TRBJ2-5; D is undetermined. V gave up 2 bases and J gave up 7 bases, with 5 bases separating them. This CDR3 comprises 11 residues. The CDR3 region has the DNA TGTGCCAGCAGTTTATCGGCGACCCAGTACTTC. Its translation is CASSLSATQYF.

The V call is TRBV9, the J call TRBJ2-2, with D tentatively TRBD2 (6 bases). The V end was cut by 5 bases, the J end by 0 bases, with 8 bases between. The CDR3 has 14 residues. Germline values: CDR1 SGDLS, CDR2 YYNGEE. This CDR3 reads CASRSGSNTGELFF. As DNA, the CDR3 is TGTGCCAGCAGGAGCGGGTCGAACACCGGGGAGCTGTTTTTT. Full variable domain (missing parts from reference TRBV9 and TRBJ2-2): DSGVTQTPKHLITATGQRVTLRCSPRSGDLSVYWYQQSLDQGLQFLIQYYNGEERAKGNILERFSAQQFPDLHSELNLSSLELGDSALYFCASRSGSNTGELFFGEGSRLTVL.